This T cell receptor (beta chain) was recorded in a study of T-cell memory formation after mild COVID-19. Overall study context: Clusters were largely donor specific. Notes on the study in general: Memory cells collected pre-infection included some clones that later responded, suggesting cross-reactive memory joined. Specificity for SARS-CoV-2 was not confirmed among the second-wave clones peaking on day 37.

The CDR3 is 19 residues long. Germline V lookup: CDR1 SGHAT, CDR2 FQNNGV. The trim removed 4 bases at V and 2 bases at J, leaving 15 bases unmatched. The table lists this clonotype with a few counts. Its antigen is currently unknown. TCRalpha and TCRbeta libraries used 5'RACE with constant-segment primers and UMIs. TCRdb passed the 5' RACE reads through MiXCR, listing each CDR3 protein once. The sample records 170,000 or so distinct CDR3 sequences, around a fifth being singletons. The J gene is TRBJ2-1, the V gene TRBV11-2; the match to TRBD2 covers 9 bases. The specimen sequenced was PBMCs or a T cell subset sorted from them (not recorded which). This TCR was recovered from an adult woman who had mild COVID-19 (a few samples of this study predate the infection). Cell type and time point are not known. CDR3 nucleotide sequence: TGTGCCAGCAGCTCCCCCGCAGGTGAGGCTAGCGGGACCTACAATGAGCAGTTCTTC. Translated, it gives CASSSPAGEASGTYNEQFF.